This T cell receptor (beta chain) was sequenced during a study of CD8 T cells in ankylosing spondylitis (dated by TCRdb to about 2017). About the full investigation: T cell receptor beta repertoires were profiled in healthy donors and ankylosing spondylitis patients so that disease-linked TCR variants could be found. In total, the full study cohort was made up of approximately 99 healthy donors and about two dozen ankylosing spondylitis patients. Peripheral blood samples were taken, and synovial fluid was additionally collected from ankylosing spondylitis patients. Points the paper makes about the study in general: The disease-linked clones were reported to be significantly enriched in matched synovial fluid samples from ankylosing spondylitis patients. A TCR beta motif of 7 or 8 highly homologous amino acid variants appeared characteristic of blood from ankylosing spondylitis patients. A CD8+ phenotype was shown by the disease-linked clones, which were found at relatively low frequencies in peripheral blood. Some motif variants were previously reported in synovial fluid and blood of reactive arthritis patients, suggesting common disease-initiation mechanisms.

Sequenced on an Illumina HiSeq 2500. Quantitative 5'-RACE with molecular barcodes was used to prepare TCR beta libraries. In the paper's pipeline: A new computational method based on a probabilistic model of VDJ rearrangement was used to identify disease-linked TCR variants. TCRdb reworked the public reads: Q25 trimming with fastp, MiXCR clone assembly, productive beta chains retained. One record per CDR3 amino acid sequence lists the most common genes and DNA. TCRdb's processing, not the study's, gives the V and J calls here. For this sample the table gives 350,000 to 450,000 distinct CDR3 sequences, of which 20% to 25% were detected only once. The ten largest clones represent about an eighth of the sample. There are a few counts of this clonotype. Its specific antigen is unknown. Base qualities are missing; no much larger clone stands one base away. CDR1 MGHRA and CDR2 YSYEKL were looked up in the germline V gene. The cysteine opens and the phenylalanine closes a CDR3 of 15 amino acids. Here the CDR3 DNA is all that survives: 45 bases in frame from base 1. V and J lose 2 bases and 4 bases, and a span of 12 bases separates them.

This sequence was found in a male donor with ankylosing spondylitis or in good health (not recorded which). Rearrangement joined TRBV4-1 to TRBJ2-1; TRBD1 is a possible D gene, resting on 6 matching bases. Material: blood, either unsorted or a sorted T cell fraction (not recorded which). The CDR3 corresponds to CASSQRATGYNEQFF. The DNA sequence reads TGCGCCAGCAGCCAAAGGGCTACAGGGTACAATGAGCAGTTCTTC.